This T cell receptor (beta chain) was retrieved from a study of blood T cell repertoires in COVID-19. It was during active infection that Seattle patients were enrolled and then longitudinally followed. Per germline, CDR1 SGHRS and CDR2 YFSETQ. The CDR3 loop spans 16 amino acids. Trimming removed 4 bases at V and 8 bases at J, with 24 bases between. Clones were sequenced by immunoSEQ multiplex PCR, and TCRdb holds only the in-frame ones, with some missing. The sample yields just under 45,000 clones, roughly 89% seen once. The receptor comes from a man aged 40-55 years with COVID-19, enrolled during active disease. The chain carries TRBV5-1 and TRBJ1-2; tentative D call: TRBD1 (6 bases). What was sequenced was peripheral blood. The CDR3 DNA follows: TGCGCCAGCAGCCCCACCCCTCGGGGCAGGGGATTCGGCTACACCTTC. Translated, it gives CASSPTPRGRGFGYTF.